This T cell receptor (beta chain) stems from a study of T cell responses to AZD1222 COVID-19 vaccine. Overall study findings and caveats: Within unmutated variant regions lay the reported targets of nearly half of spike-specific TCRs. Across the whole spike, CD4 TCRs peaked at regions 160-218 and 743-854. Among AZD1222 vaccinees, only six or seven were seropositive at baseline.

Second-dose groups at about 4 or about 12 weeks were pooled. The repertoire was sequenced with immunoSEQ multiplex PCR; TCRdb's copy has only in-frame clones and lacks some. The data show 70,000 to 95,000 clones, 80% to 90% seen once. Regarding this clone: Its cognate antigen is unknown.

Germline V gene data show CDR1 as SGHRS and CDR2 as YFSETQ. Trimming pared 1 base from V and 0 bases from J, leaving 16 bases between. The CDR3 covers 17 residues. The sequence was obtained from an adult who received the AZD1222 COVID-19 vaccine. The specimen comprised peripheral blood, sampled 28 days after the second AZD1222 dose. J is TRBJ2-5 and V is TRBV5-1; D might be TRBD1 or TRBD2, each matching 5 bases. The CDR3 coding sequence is TGCGCCAGCAGCTTGCCCCTTCCGGGGCTGTACCAAGAGACCCAGTACTTC. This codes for CASSLPLPGLYQETQYF.